This TCR beta chain is from a study of blood T cell repertoires in COVID-19. Study-wide context: Donors in the United States, Italy and Spain gave samples during acute or convalescent COVID-19. T cells, B-cell-depleted T cells, or PBMCs provided the cDNA or gDNA that served as material.

Authors' data handling: Reference gene primer amplification gave estimated nucleated cell counts. The table came from immunoSEQ multiplex PCR; TCRdb's copy has only in-frame clones and leaves some out. That table is the source of V, J and clone size, and D and trimming were worked out from the DNA. The profile shows roughly 340,000 clones, 85% to 90% of them singletons. V lost 1 base and J lost 0; bases outside the gene matches: 6. CDR1 is SGHVS, CDR2 FNYEAQ, per germline. The CDR3 length is 17 residues. The Seattle patients joined while their infection was active and were tracked longitudinally afterward.

This clonotype was obtained from a woman aged 70-85 years with COVID-19, enrolled during active disease. The specimen sequenced was peripheral blood. V usage is TRBV7-6 and J usage is TRBJ2-1; 7 positions agree with TRBD2. CDR3 protein: CASSLGGGQSSYNEQFF. The DNA of the CDR3 is TGTGCCAGCAGCTTAGGGGGAGGGCAGAGCTCCTACAATGAGCAGTTCTTC. Complete variable domain (other parts from reference TRBV7-6 and TRBJ2-1): GAGVSQSPRYKVTKRGQDVALRCDPISGHVSLYWYRQALGQGPEFLTYFNYEAQQDKSGLPNDRFSAERPEGSISTLTIQRTEQRDSAMYRCASSLGGGQSSYNEQFFGPGTRLTVL.